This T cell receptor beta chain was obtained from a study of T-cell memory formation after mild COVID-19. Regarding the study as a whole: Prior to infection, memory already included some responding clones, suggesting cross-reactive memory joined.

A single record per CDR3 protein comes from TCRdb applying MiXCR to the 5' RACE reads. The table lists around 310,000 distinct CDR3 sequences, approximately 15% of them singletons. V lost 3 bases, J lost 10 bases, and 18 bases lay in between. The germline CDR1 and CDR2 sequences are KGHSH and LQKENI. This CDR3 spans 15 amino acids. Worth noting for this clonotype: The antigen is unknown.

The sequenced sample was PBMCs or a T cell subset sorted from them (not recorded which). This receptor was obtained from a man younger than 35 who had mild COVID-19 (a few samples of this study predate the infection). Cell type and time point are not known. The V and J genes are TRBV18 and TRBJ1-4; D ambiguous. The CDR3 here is CASSPSGLLGGKLFF. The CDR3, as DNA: TGTGCCAGCTCACCCAGCGGACTCCTAGGTGGAAAACTGTTTTTT.